Following are 11 T cell receptor beta chains from one sample sequenced in a study of CD8 T cells in Susac syndrome. With random hexamers, reverse transcription was performed on about 0.5 to 1 ug of RNA. In TCRdb, the immunoSEQ multiplex PCR reads were re-called with MiXCR into one record per CDR3 protein. The table records 170,000 or so distinct CDR3 sequences, approximately 94% of them present only once. Source material: CD4+ T cells from PBMCs. These receptors were collected from a human donor with multiple sclerosis.

The J gene is TRBJ2-7, the V gene TRBV18; no reliable D call. The CDR3 sequence is 13 residues long. The germline V and J ends were trimmed by 4 bases and 3 bases, with 10 bases remaining between them. Per the germline V gene, CDR1 is KGHSH and CDR2 is LQKENI. The CDR3 loop reads CASSLDHSYEQYF. In DNA form, the CDR3 reads TGTGCCAGCTCACTGGATCATAGCTACGAGCAGTACTTC.

The V call is TRBV5-1, the J call TRBJ2-3, with D possibly matching TRBD2 (5 bases). CDR1 is SGHRS, CDR2 YFSETQ, per germline. Trimming took 5 bases from V and 4 from J, leaving 17 bases between them. This CDR3 contains 15 residues. The CDR3 DNA is TGCGCCAGCAGGCCTCCGTCCGTTAGCGCAGATACGCAGTATTTT. It encodes CASRPPSVSADTQYF.

The CDR3 spells CASSRLAGEAYEQYF. The CDR3 DNA sequence: TGTGCCAGCAGCAGACTAGCCGGCGAGGCCTACGAGCAGTACTTC. This chain connects TRBV6-2 or TRBV6-3 to TRBJ2-7; 7 nucleotides match TRBD2. The CDR3 consists of 15 residues. With V trimmed by 6 bases and J by 2 bases, 10 bases remained unmatched. From germline, CDR1 is MNHEY and CDR2 SVGEGT.

V gene TRBV15 combines with J gene TRBJ2-1; D perhaps matches TRBD1 (6 bases). Germline CDR1 and CDR2: LNHNV and YYDKDF (reference sequence). The CDR3 sequence is 15 residues long. Trimming stripped 0 bases from V and 4 bases from J, with 10 bases between. Here the CDR3 DNA reads TGTGCCACCAGCAGAGATCAAGGGGGATACAATGAGCAGTTCTTC. Protein sequence: CATSRDQGGYNEQFF.

This sequence joins TRBV11-2 and TRBJ2-7; D remains unclear. V was shortened by 2 bases and J by 0 bases, with 20 bases between the two germline ends. This CDR3 region has 18 residues. From germline, CDR1 is SGHAT and CDR2 FQNNGV. For the CDR3, the DNA is TGTGCCAGCAGCTTACTAGGGATTAGTGACCCCAGCTCCTACGAGCAGTACTTC. This gives the protein CASSLLGISDPSSYEQYF. The variable domain in full, with the rest retrieved from reference TRBV11-2 and TRBJ2-7, is EAGVAQSPRYKIIEKRQSVAFWCNPISGHATLYWYQQILGQGPKLLIQFQNNGVVDDSQLPKDRFSAERLKGVDSTLKIQPAKLEDSAVYLCASSLLGISDPSSYEQYFGPGTRLTVT.

This clonotype has only one observation. The chain employs TRBV5-1 and TRBJ1-4; tentatively, D is TRBD1 (6 bases). The CDR3 runs to 16 residues. Trimming pared 2 bases from V and 8 bases from J, leaving 19 bases between. Germline V CDR1 and CDR2: SGHRS, YFSETQ. CDR3: CASSFSTGPVREKLFF. The CDR3 DNA sequence: TGCGCCAGCAGCTTCTCAACAGGGCCGGTGCGGGAAAAACTGTTTTTT.

The chain combines TRBV6-5 with TRBJ2-7, with D perhaps given as TRBD1 or TRBD2 (5 bases each). The germline gives CDR1 MNHEY, CDR2 SVGAGI. The V and J ends lost 0 bases and 2 bases respectively, with 17 bases between them. This CDR3 region has 17 residues. CDR3 coding DNA: TGTGCCAGCAGTTACTCGGCCCTTGGGGGTTCAACCTACGAGCAGTACTTC. The encoded protein is CASSYSALGGSTYEQYF.

The genes are TRBV18 and TRBJ2-3; 8 positions agree with TRBD2. The CDR3 consists of 14 residues. V dropped 0 bases and J dropped 8; count of bases not matched to a gene: 4. Germline assignment: CDR1 KGHSH and CDR2 LQKENI. CDR3 loop: CASSPPWLAGTQYF. The DNA for the CDR3 is TGTGCCAGCTCACCACCTTGGCTAGCGGGTACGCAGTATTTT.

V gene TRBV20-1 combines with J gene TRBJ1-1; D not resolved. Germline V gene data show CDR1 as DFQATT and CDR2 as SNEGSKA (reference sequence). V dropped 3 bases and J dropped 1 base, with 3 bases sitting between them. The CDR3 has 11 amino acids. The CDR3, as DNA: TGCAGTGCTAGTGGGAACACTGAAGCTTTCTTT. Translation: CSASGNTEAFF.

V usage is TRBV20-1 and J usage is TRBJ2-1; 9 positions match TRBD2. Trimming removed 0 bases from V and 7 bases from J; junction bases left unmatched: 7. The CDR3 runs 15 residues. CDR1 and CDR2 (germline): DFQATT, SNEGSKA (reference sequence). DNA of the CDR3: TGCAGTGCTAGAGATAGTAGCGGGAGTGGGAATGAGCAGTTCTTC. Its translation is CSARDSSGSGNEQFF.

This clonotype was recorded only once. J is TRBJ1-6 and V is TRBV3-1; 7 bases are shared with TRBD1. CDR3 length: 14 amino acids. Germline V lookup: CDR1 LGHDT, CDR2 YNNKEL (reference sequence). V dropped 6 bases and J dropped 7; count of bases not matched to a gene: 6. The CDR3 bases are TGTGCCAGCAGTCGGACAGGCGGAAATTCACCCCTCCACTTT. Protein: CASSRTGGNSPLHF.